These T cell receptor beta chains were read from a single sample in a study of regulatory T cells in long-lasting Graves disease. TCRdb re-analysed the multiplex PCR reads in MiXCR, keeping a single row per CDR3 protein. The data contain approximately 490,000 distinct CDR3 sequences, about 16% of them singletons. The sample was also linked to a second study, of T cells in Graves' hyperthyroidism and ophthalmopathy.

The specimen comprised peripheral blood mononuclear cells (PBMCs), sampled at new diagnosis, from a patient treated with antithyroid drugs. The receptors here all came from a man aged 35 to 55 with Graves disease. The CDR3 runs from the conserved cysteine through the conserved F or W. D genes are given only for firm matches. Part of the rows lack a size; the others show once, few, many or a class for expanded clones.

>TRBV6-2/TRBV6-3|TRBJ1-1|NA|many
CASSYEGERTEAFF
TGTGCCAGCAGTTACGAGGGGGAGAGAACTGAAGCTTTCTTT
>TRBV27|TRBJ1-1|TRBD1|many
CASSFGQGVEAFF
TGTGCCAGCAGTTTCGGACAGGGGGTTGAAGCTTTCTTT
>TRBV7-3|TRBJ2-1|NA|few
CASSLIGGRGYNEQFF
TGTGCCAGCAGCTTAATCGGCGGTCGGGGATACAATGAGCAGTTCTTC
>TRBV7-2|TRBJ2-7|NA|NA
CASSPGDGNYEQYF
TGCGCCAGCAGCCCCGGGGACGGGAACTACGAGCAGTACTTC
>TRBV4-1|TRBJ2-1|TRBD2|few
CASSQPLAEGTYNEQFF
TGCGCCAGCAGCCAACCCCTAGCGGAGGGGACCTACAATGAGCAGTTCTTC
>TRBV12-3/TRBV12-4|TRBJ1-2|NA|many
CASSYTGNYGYTF
TGTGCCAGCAGTTACACAGGAAACTATGGCTACACCTTC
>TRBV24-1|TRBJ2-1|TRBD2|few
CATSDSTSGSYNEQFF
TGTGCCACCAGTGATTCCACTAGCGGGAGTTACAATGAGCAGTTCTTC
>TRBV5-5|TRBJ2-5|TRBD2|many
CASSLAWREAQETQYF
TGTGCCAGCAGCTTGGCCTGGCGGGAGGCCCAAGAGACCCAGTACTTC
>TRBV11-2|TRBJ2-5|NA|few
CASSVGTLQETQYF
TGTGCCAGCAGCGTCGGGACACTCCAAGAGACCCAGTACTTC
>TRBV7-2|TRBJ2-2|TRBD1|many
CASSKYRGTGELFF
TGTGCCAGCAGCAAATACAGGGGCACCGGGGAGCTGTTTTTT
>TRBV13|TRBJ2-7|NA|many
CASSPRGEARVEQYF
TGTGCCAGCAGCCCCCGAGGGGAAGCGCGTGTCGAGCAGTACTTC
>TRBV7-9|TRBJ2-7|NA|NA
CASRQQGVSYEPYF
TGTGCCAGCAGACAACAGGGAGTTTCCTACGAGCCGTACTTC
>TRBV20-1|TRBJ2-1|NA|few
CSAALPRDF
TGCAGTGCTGCACTGCCTCGGGACTTC
>TRBV20-1|TRBJ1-2|NA|few
CSARVGSIGGYTF
TGCAGTGCTAGAGTGGGGTCTATCGGCGGCTACACCTTC
>TRBV5-1|TRBJ2-7|NA|many
CASSRAGSEQYF
TGCGCCAGCAGCCGCGCAGGGAGCGAGCAGTACTTC
>TRBV7-9|TRBJ1-5|NA|NA
CASSLKGPPGDHKPQHF
TGTGCCAGCAGCTTAAAGGGACCCCCCGGGGATCATAAGCCCCAGCATTTT
>TRBV6-5|TRBJ2-2|TRBD1|many
CASSYRTGGQGNTGELFF
TGTGCCAGCAGTTACCGGACAGGGGGTCAAGGGAACACCGGGGAGCTGTTTTTT
>TRBV11-2|TRBJ1-2|NA|many
CASSLGGEYGYTF
TGTGCCAGCAGCTTAGGGGGGGAGTATGGCTACACCTTC
>TRBV5-1|TRBJ2-2|NA|many
CASSQIRGGAATGELFF
TGCGCCAGCAGCCAAATTCGGGGCGGAGCGGCGACCGGGGAGCTGTTTTTT
>TRBV28|TRBJ2-6|NA|NA
CASTRGDRGSGANVLTF
TGTGCCAGCACCAGGGGGGATAGAGGCTCTGGGGCCAACGTCCTGACTTTC
>TRBV9|TRBJ2-7|NA|many
CASSVEPAYEQYF
TGTGCCAGCAGCGTAGAGCCAGCCTACGAGCAGTACTTC
>TRBV5-1|TRBJ1-2|NA|NA
CASSPRGEYGYTF
TGCGCCAGCAGCCCTCGTGGGGAGTATGGCTACACCTTC
>TRBV28|TRBJ2-7|NA|many
CASTQEAEQYF
TGTGCCAGCACCCAAGAAGCCGAGCAGTACTTC
>TRBV27|TRBJ1-2|NA|NA
CASSQAASVGYPNYGYTF
TGTGCCAGCAGTCAGGCTGCCTCAGTAGGCTATCCTAACTATGGCTACACCTTC
>TRBV5-1|TRBJ2-1|NA|NA
CASSLAMVADNEQFF
TGCGCCAGCAGCTTGGCCATGGTAGCGGACAATGAGCAGTTCTTC
>TRBV19|TRBJ2-7|TRBD1|NA
CASSAQGATYEQYF
TGTGCCAGTAGTGCACAGGGGGCGACGTACGAGCAGTACTTC
>TRBV19|TRBJ2-7|TRBD1|NA
CASSATGTGDYEQYF
TGTGCCAGTAGTGCTACCGGGACAGGAGACTACGAGCAGTACTTC
>TRBV5-1|TRBJ1-4|NA|NA
CASSPGGRQNEKLFF
TGCGCCAGCAGCCCCGGTGGGAGGCAAAATGAAAAACTGTTTTTT
>TRBV27|TRBJ2-7|TRBD2|many
CASRLVAGGGEQYF
TGTGCCAGCAGGCTTGTAGCGGGGGGAGGGGAGCAGTACTTC
>TRBV2|TRBJ2-6|TRBD1|NA
CASSPLPGQGASGANVLTF
TGTGCCAGCAGTCCTCTTCCGGGACAGGGGGCCTCTGGGGCCAACGTCCTGACTTTC
>TRBV27|TRBJ2-3|TRBD1|many
CASSLGQGYGTQYF
TGTGCCAGCAGTTTAGGACAGGGGTATGGTACGCAGTATTTT
>TRBV5-1|TRBJ1-4|NA|many
CASSLRRQDYNEKLFF
TGCGCCAGCAGCCTAAGAAGACAGGATTATAATGAAAAACTGTTTTTT
>TRBV5-1|TRBJ2-5|TRBD2|many
CASSLPSGGFETQYF
TGCGCCAGCAGCTTACCTAGCGGGGGCTTCGAGACCCAGTACTTC
>TRBV20-1|TRBJ2-1|NA|few
CSARDGVYNEQFF
TGCAGTGCCCGGGACGGAGTCTACAATGAGCAGTTCTTC
>TRBV7-2|TRBJ2-7|NA|many
CASSLGLEAYEQYF
TGTGCCAGCAGCTTAGGGCTAGAGGCCTACGAGCAGTACTTC
>TRBV5-1|TRBJ1-3|NA|NA
CASSLTRGQGPGNTIYF
TGCGCCAGCAGCTTGACCAGGGGCCAAGGCCCTGGAAACACCATATATTTT
>TRBV6-2/TRBV6-3|TRBJ2-3|NA|NA
CASSYGSARRVDTQYF
TGTGCCAGCAGTTACGGGTCGGCGCGACGGGTGGATACGCAGTATTTT
>TRBV7-2|TRBJ1-5|NA|many
CASSLNQGGGGQPQHF
TGTGCCAGCAGCTTAAACCAAGGAGGGGGTGGGCAGCCCCAGCATTTT
>TRBV19|TRBJ1-1|NA|few
CASSIDQSAKLGTEAFF
TGTGCCAGTAGTATAGATCAGTCAGCCAAACTGGGAACTGAAGCTTTCTTT
>TRBV29-1|TRBJ2-7|NA|many
CSARPAGEESEQYF
TGCAGCGCCCGTCCCGCAGGGGAAGAGAGCGAGCAGTACTTC
>TRBV7-8|TRBJ2-7|TRBD1|many
CASSLRDSSYEQYF
TGTGCCAGCAGTTTACGGGACAGCTCCTACGAGCAGTACTTC
>TRBV6-6|TRBJ2-5|TRBD1|many
CASSYSTGVLRETQYF
TGTGCCAGCAGTTACTCGACAGGGGTTCTCAGAGAGACCCAGTACTTC
>TRBV7-8|TRBJ2-3|TRBD2|many
CASNLLAGGLNTDTQYF
TGTGCCAGCAACCTACTAGCGGGAGGCTTAAACACAGATACGCAGTATTTT
>TRBV7-9|TRBJ2-7|TRBD1|NA
CASSLSSQPGQGAYEQYF
TGTGCCAGCAGCTTAAGTTCCCAGCCGGGACAGGGGGCCTACGAGCAGTACTTC
>TRBV20-1|TRBJ2-5|NA|many
CSAREDPETQYF
TGCAGTGCTAGAGAGGACCCCGAGACCCAGTACTTC
>TRBV7-9|TRBJ1-2|TRBD1|many
CASSSRDRGNYGYTF
TGTGCCAGCAGCTCCCGGGACAGGGGGAACTATGGCTACACCTTC
>TRBV14|TRBJ2-3|TRBD2|many
CASSQFRLAGGTDTQYF
TGTGCCAGCAGCCAATTTCGACTAGCGGGAGGAACAGATACGCAGTATTTT
>TRBV11-1|TRBJ2-3|NA|many
CASSLLDSETTDTQYF
TGTGCCAGCAGCTTATTAGACAGCGAAACCACAGATACGCAGTATTTT
>TRBV28|TRBJ2-7|NA|many
CASSLPTGKPHEQYF
TGTGCCAGCAGTTTGCCCACAGGGAAACCCCACGAGCAGTACTTC
>TRBV7-2|TRBJ1-2|NA|many
CASSLRWDATNGGYTF
TGTGCCAGCAGCCTACGTTGGGACGCCACAAACGGTGGCTACACCTTC
>TRBV19|TRBJ2-1|TRBD2|NA
CASSMGGRTRDEQFF
TGTGCCAGTAGTATGGGCGGGAGGACCAGAGATGAGCAGTTCTTC
>TRBV7-9|TRBJ2-7|TRBD2|many
CASSLVASGSYEQYF
TGTGCCAGCAGCTTAGTGGCTAGCGGTTCCTACGAGCAGTACTTC
>TRBV5-1|TRBJ1-1|NA|many
CASSFALGRKAFF
TGCGCCAGCAGCTTCGCCCTCGGACGGAAAGCTTTCTTT
>TRBV28|TRBJ2-3|NA|many
CASREPGIIMDTQYF
TGTGCCAGCAGAGAACCAGGGATCATCATGGATACGCAGTATTTT
>TRBV3-1|TRBJ2-7|TRBD2|many
CASSPGTSGRQVEQYF
TGTGCCAGCAGCCCCGGGACTAGCGGGAGACAAGTCGAGCAGTACTTC